This TCR beta chain was obtained from a study of human T cells and chemical hapten exposure. Study conclusions and caveats: No shift was seen in TCRs above 1 in 1000 frequency with DPC sensitization. The study found expanded TCRs formed significantly more large CDR3 similarity clusters than controls.

The table lists this clonotype with a few counts. No antigen is known for it. Time point: patch test 2, 6 weeks after DPC sensitization. The treatment here: therapeutic diphenylcyclopropenone sensitization with weekly scalp DPC. TCRdb used MiXCR to reprocess the RACE reads, holding one entry per CDR3 protein. The sample has hundreds of thousands of distinct CDR3 sequences; just under 6.5% are singletons. The receptor was derived from a woman aged 18-29 years with alopecia areata. Some clones in this sample may be carry-over from other donors' samples. Sequencing used whole blood, obtained in connection with sensitization to the hapten diphenylcyclopropenone (DPC).

DNA for the CDR3: TGCGCCAGCAGCCAAGATTTCACGAATTCGCCGCACTATGGCTACACCTTC. The encoded protein is CASSQDFTNSPHYGYTF. The V and J genes are TRBV4-3 and TRBJ1-2; D gene uncertain. The CDR3 covers 17 residues. From germline, CDR1 is LGHNA and CDR2 YSLEER. Between the trimmed V and J ends, which lost 0 bases and 3 bases, there was a span of 17 bases.